Listed below are T cell receptor beta chains from one sample, sequenced in a study of blood T cell repertoires in COVID-19. Assay used: immunoSEQ multiplex PCR; TCRdb lists only in-frame clones, some missing. The sample yields around 120,000 clones, about nine tenths seen once. Sequencing was performed on peripheral blood. Source of these receptors: a woman aged 65 to 85 with acute or convalescent COVID-19. The conserved cysteine and the conserved F or W are not part of the CDR3 here. Expanded clones are given a class, and other clones once, few, many or no size at all.

j_call | v_call | clone_size | cdr3_aa
TRBJ1-3 | TRBV28 | NA | ASSSRDRGGNTIY
TRBJ1-4 | TRBV5-1 | NA | ASSFGGAGTGNEKLF
TRBJ2-7 | TRBV28 | NA | ARSDRGFSDEQY
TRBJ1-1 | TRBV28 | NA | ASSFAGNTEAF
TRBJ2-4 | TRBV11-2 | NA | ASSPDRGRNIQY
TRBJ2-1 | TRBV24-1 | NA | ATRGTGSGSNEQF
TRBJ2-2 | TRBV19 | NA | ASLPTGIAGELF
TRBJ2-5 | TRBV19 | once | ASSPRGGRETQY
TRBJ2-3 | TRBV5-6 | NA | ASSWGPSGTDTQY
TRBJ2-3 | TRBV6-5 | NA | ASTLGTGGLDTQY
TRBJ1-2 | TRBV6-1 | NA | ASSEPGQVLYGYT
TRBJ1-1 | TRBV20-1 | NA | SAPTGGEAF
TRBJ1-1 | TRBV27 | NA | ASKSGGTLNTEAF
TRBJ2-3 | TRBV7-9 | NA | ASSIPSGSTDTQY
TRBJ1-1 | TRBV2 | NA | ASRRTTARTEAF
TRBJ2-1 | TRBV18 | NA | ASSPTASYNEQF
TRBJ1-5 | TRBV29-1 | NA | SVEGTQGQPQH
TRBJ1-1 | TRBV11-3 | NA | ASSLYPGSTEAF
TRBJ1-6 | TRBV27 | NA | ASSSQEPGGRNRGSPLH
TRBJ1-4 | TRBV30 | NA | AWNTGHLGEKLF
TRBJ2-7 | TRBV11-2 | NA | ASSLGTGASYEQY
TRBJ2-1 | TRBV19 | NA | ASSLGWKDSYNEQF
TRBJ1-3 | TRBV15 | once | ATSRVVLTGWSGNTIY
TRBJ2-1 | TRBV5-4 | NA | ASSLGLAFNEQF
TRBJ2-2 | TRBV19 | NA | ASSVQGNTGELF
TRBJ2-5 | TRBV7-8 | NA | ASSPLTVQRGETQY
TRBJ2-5 | TRBV30 | NA | AWSVSGGVTQY
TRBJ2-3 | TRBV23-1 | NA | ASSHPIGGQMDTQY
TRBJ2-7 | TRBV5-1 | NA | ASSHSAGGAEQY
TRBJ2-3 | TRBV3-1/TRBV3-2 | NA | ASSPSLAASTDTQY
TRBJ1-1 | TRBV6-5 | NA | ASTGGYTEAF
TRBJ2-5 | TRBV7-9 | NA | ASSPSGGNQETQY
TRBJ1-2 | TRBV4-1 | NA | ASSPLGQGGYT
TRBJ1-4 | TRBV28 | NA | ASSPTGETEKLF
TRBJ1-2 | TRBV5-1 | NA | ASSSPQGNGGYT
TRBJ1-5 | TRBV6-2/TRBV6-3 | once | ASSYFSQGNQPQH
TRBJ2-7 | TRBV10-3 | NA | AIRPGHTSYEQY
TRBJ1-2 | TRBV5-1 | once | ASSLAQEFSRDRGNYGYT
TRBJ2-2 | TRBV3-1/TRBV3-2 | NA | ASSGTGGLTGELF